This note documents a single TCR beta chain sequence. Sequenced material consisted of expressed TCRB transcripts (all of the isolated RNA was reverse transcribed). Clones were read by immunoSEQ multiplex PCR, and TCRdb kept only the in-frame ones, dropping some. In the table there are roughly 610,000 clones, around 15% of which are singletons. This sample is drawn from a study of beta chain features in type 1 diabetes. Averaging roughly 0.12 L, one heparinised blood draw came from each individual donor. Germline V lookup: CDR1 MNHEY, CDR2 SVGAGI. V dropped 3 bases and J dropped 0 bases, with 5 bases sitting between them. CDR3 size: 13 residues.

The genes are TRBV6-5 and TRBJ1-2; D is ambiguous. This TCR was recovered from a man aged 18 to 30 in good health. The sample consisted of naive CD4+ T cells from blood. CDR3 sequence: CASSYTSNYGYTF. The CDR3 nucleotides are TGTGCCAGCAGTTATACTTCTAACTATGGCTACACCTTC.